Sequencing of this TCR beta chain was carried out in a study of T cells expressing NK-cell markers. This CDR3 has 16 amino acids. The germline gives CDR1 DFQATT, CDR2 SNEGSKA (reference sequence). TCRdb reprocessed the 5' RACE reads and stores each CDR3 protein as one record, lacking DNA. The repertoire table contains 550,000 to 600,000 distinct CDR3 sequences. This sequence joins TRBV20-1 and TRBJ1-1. The receptor was isolated from a man in his late teens or twenties in good health. The sequenced sample consisted of blood T cells: a sorted CD56 or NKG2C T cell subset, CD4+ or CD8+ T cells, or bulk PBMC T cells (not recorded which). The CDR3: CSARYYWALRDTEAFF.